This T cell receptor (beta chain) is drawn from a study of cytomegalovirus exposure and HLA in healthy donors. As for this clone: The antigen is unknown.

Findings and limits, study-wide: Analysis performed later found 16,951 TCR beta sequences associated with HLA alleles at 0.05 false discovery rate. A later analysis linked a missense DCLRE1C variant to TCR beta V- and J-gene trimming. Most CMV-associated TCR beta chains appeared HLA-restricted in a later analysis. The classifier reportedly diagnosed cytomegalovirus status with high sensitivity and specificity.

PCR involved 60 Vbeta and 13 Jbeta primers. Sequencing was performed with immunoSEQ multiplex PCR; in TCRdb, only in-frame clones are kept and a portion is missing. The sample has approximately 150,000 clones, 60% to 80% seen once. The CDR3 is 15 amino acids. Germline V gene lookup returns CDR1 SQVTM and CDR2 ANQGSEA. The V segment lost 6 bases and the J segment 0 bases; nucleotides outside the gene matches: 6. Sequencing was performed on PBMCs. The clonotype originates from a man under 40 in good health and CMV-seropositive. The gene calls are TRBV29-1 and TRBJ2-1; 9 bases align to TRBD2. Written as DNA, the CDR3 is TGCAGCGTAGCAAATAGCGGGGGCTCCTACAATGAGCAGTTCTTC. Protein: CSVANSGGSYNEQFF.